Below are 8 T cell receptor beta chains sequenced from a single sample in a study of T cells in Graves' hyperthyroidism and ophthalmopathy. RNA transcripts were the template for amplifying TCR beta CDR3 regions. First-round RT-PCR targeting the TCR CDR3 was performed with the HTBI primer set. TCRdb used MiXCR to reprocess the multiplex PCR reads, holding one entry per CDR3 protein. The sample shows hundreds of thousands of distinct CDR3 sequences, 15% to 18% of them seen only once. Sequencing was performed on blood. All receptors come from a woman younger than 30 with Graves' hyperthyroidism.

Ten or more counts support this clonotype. CDR3 protein: CASSQDVRGLASSRSTDTQYF. The CDR3 coding sequence is TGTGCCAGCAGCCAAGATGTGAGGGGACTAGCGTCCTCAAGGAGCACAGATACGCAGTATTTT. This chain links TRBV3-1 with TRBJ2-3; 10 bases line up with TRBD2. The J segment lost 0 bases and the V segment lost 0 bases, leaving 15 bases of the junction unmatched. Germline V lookup: CDR1 LGHDT, CDR2 YNNKEL (reference sequence). The CDR3 is 21 residues long.

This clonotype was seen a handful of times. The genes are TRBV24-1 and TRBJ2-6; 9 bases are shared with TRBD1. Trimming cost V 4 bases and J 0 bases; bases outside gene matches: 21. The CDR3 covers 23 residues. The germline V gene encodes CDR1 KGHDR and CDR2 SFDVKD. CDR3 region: CATSDRRVPGQGNLRSGANVLTF. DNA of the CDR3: TGTGCCACCAGTGACCGTAGGGTCCCGGGACAGGGAAACCTACGCTCTGGGGCCAACGTCCTGACTTTC.

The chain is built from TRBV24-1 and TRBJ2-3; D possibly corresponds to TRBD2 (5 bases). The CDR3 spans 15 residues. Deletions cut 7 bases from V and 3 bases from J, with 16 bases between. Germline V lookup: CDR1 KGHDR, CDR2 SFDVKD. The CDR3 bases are TGTGCCACCAGCCCAGAGCCGGGAAGGACAGATACGCAGTATTTT. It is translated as CATSPEPGRTDTQYF.

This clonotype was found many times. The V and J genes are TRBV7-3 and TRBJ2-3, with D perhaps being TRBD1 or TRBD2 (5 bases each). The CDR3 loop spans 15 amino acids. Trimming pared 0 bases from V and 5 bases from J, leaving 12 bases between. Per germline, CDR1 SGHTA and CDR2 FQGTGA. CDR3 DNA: TGTGCCAGCAGCTTAACGGGGACGAGTGGAGATACGCAGTATTTT. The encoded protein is CASSLTGTSGDTQYF.

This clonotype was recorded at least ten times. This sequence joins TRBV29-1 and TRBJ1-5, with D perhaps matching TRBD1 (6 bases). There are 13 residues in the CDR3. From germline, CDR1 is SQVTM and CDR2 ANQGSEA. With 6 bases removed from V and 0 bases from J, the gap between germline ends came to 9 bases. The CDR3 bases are TGCAGCGTGGGCAGGGGTAGCAATCAGCCCCAGCATTTT. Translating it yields CSVGRGSNQPQHF.

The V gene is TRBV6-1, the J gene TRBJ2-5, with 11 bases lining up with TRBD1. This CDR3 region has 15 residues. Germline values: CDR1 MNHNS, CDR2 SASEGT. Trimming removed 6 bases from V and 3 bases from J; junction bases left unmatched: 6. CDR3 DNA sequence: TGTGCCAGCAGCTGGCCGGGACAGGGGGAAGAGACCCAGTACTTC. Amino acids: CASSWPGQGEETQYF.

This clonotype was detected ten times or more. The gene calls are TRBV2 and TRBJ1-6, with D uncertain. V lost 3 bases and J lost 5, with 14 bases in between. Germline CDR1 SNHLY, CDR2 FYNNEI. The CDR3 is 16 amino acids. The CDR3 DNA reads TGTGCCAGCAGTGAGGGCAGCCTCCAGGATAATTCACCCCTCCACTTT. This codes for CASSEGSLQDNSPLHF.

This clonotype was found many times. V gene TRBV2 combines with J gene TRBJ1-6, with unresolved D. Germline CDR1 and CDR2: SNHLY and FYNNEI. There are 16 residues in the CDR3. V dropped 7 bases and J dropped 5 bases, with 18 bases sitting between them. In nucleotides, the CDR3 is TGTGCCAGCATATTTTCGCCCCCGGCCCATAATTCACCCCTCCACTTT. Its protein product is CASIFSPPAHNSPLHF.